This T cell receptor (beta chain) was sequenced during a study of beta chain features in type 1 diabetes. Overall study results and limits: Shortening of TCRB CDR3s, moderate but significant, appeared in all four CD4+ subsets of Type 1 diabetes patients. Type 1 diabetes patients showed fewer insertions and more deletions at VDJ junctions.

In all sorted populations, purity surpassed 95%. Trimming removed 1 base from V and 5 bases from J, with 15 bases in between. The CDR3 extends over 16 amino acids. Germline V CDR1 and CDR2: SGHDN, FVKESK. Isolated RNA was reverse transcribed in full, so expressed TCRB transcripts were sequenced. The repertoire was sequenced with immunoSEQ multiplex PCR; TCRdb's copy has only in-frame clones and lacks some. The sample includes a few hundred thousand clones, over 8.5% of them seen just once. As regards this clone: Antigen specificity is unknown.

The sequence was obtained from a young man with type 1 diabetes. The sequenced sample consisted of central memory CD4+ T cells from blood. This rearrangement joins TRBV14 to TRBJ2-1; D may be TRBD1 (6 bases). The CDR3 region has the DNA TGTGCCAGCAGCCAAGGATTCCAGGGGTGGCACAATGAGCAGTTCTTC. Protein product: CASSQGFQGWHNEQFF. Full variable domain (outside the CDR3, taken from reference TRBV14 and TRBJ2-1): EAGVTQFPSHSVIEKGQTVTLRCDPISGHDNLYWYRRVMGKEIKFLLHFVKESKQDESGMPNNRFLAERTGGTYSTLKVQPAELEDSGVYFCASSQGFQGWHNEQFFGPGTRLTVL.